A single sample is the source of the 6 T cell receptor beta chains below, sequenced in a study of shared clonotypes between healthy human individuals. Terminally differentiated effector memory CD45RA+ cells were left out of the naive CD8 fraction, which was CD45RO-negative and positively selected for CCR7. TCRdb keeps only in-frame clones here, not all; method: immunoSEQ multiplex PCR. The profile shows nearly 2 million clones, approximately 95% of them singletons. Material: naive CD8+ T cells sorted from blood. Receptor source: a man between 18 and 29 years old in good health.

V is TRBV6-6 and J is TRBJ2-7; D is possibly TRBD1 (6 bases). The CDR3 has 14 residues. Germline V gene lookup returns CDR1 MNHNY and CDR2 SVGAGI (reference sequence). V was cut by 6 bases and J by 6 bases, with 18 bases left in between. The CDR3 bases are TGTGCCAGCAGCTTCCGACAGGACGAATTCGAGCAGTACTTC. This encodes CASSFRQDEFEQYF.

J is TRBJ2-7 and V is TRBV7-3; a weak D match, TRBD1 (6 bases). V lost 4 bases, J lost 0 bases, and 7 bases lay in between. This CDR3 has 13 residues. Per the germline V gene, CDR1 is SGHTA and CDR2 is FQGTGA. In DNA form, the CDR3 reads TGTGCCAGCAGCTGGGGACACTCCTACGAGCAGTACTTC. Encoded protein: CASSWGHSYEQYF.

The chain uses TRBV12-5 and TRBJ1-3, with TRBD1 as a possible D gene (5 bases). CDR1 and CDR2 (germline): LGHNT, FRNRAP. The CDR3 covers 16 residues. Trimming pared 1 base from V and 2 bases from J, leaving 12 bases between. This chain's CDR3 is CASGLDWAGPGNTIYF. The CDR3 region has the DNA TGTGCTAGTGGTTTGGATTGGGCAGGGCCTGGAAACACCATATATTTT.

The chain couples TRBV27 to TRBJ1-2; possibly TRBD1 for D (5 bases). The V end was cut by 0 bases, the J end by 7 bases, with 18 bases between. This CDR3 is 16 amino acids long. From germline, CDR1 is MNHEY and CDR2 SMNVEV (reference sequence). CDR3 protein: CASSLSKVSGVFGYTF. In DNA form, the CDR3 reads TGTGCCAGCAGTTTATCGAAGGTGTCGGGGGTATTTGGCTACACCTTC.

The V and J genes are TRBV12-5 and TRBJ2-1, with D maybe TRBD2 (6 bases). Deletions cut 5 bases from V and 7 bases from J, with 9 bases between. The CDR3 contains 12 residues. CDR1 is LGHNT and CDR2 is FRNRAP in the germline V gene. The CDR3, as DNA: TGTGCTAGTGGTCCGACTAGAAATGAGCAGTTCTTC. This gives the protein CASGPTRNEQFF.

The V call is TRBV27, the J call TRBJ2-3, with 7 bases identical to TRBD2. The CDR3 has 14 amino acids. Losses at the gene ends were 7 bases for V and 3 bases for J; bases not matched to a gene: 7. Per germline, CDR1 MNHEY and CDR2 SMNVEV (reference sequence). The CDR3 bases are TGTGCCAGCACCATAGGCGGGAGTACAGATACGCAGTATTTT. As protein: CASTIGGSTDTQYF.